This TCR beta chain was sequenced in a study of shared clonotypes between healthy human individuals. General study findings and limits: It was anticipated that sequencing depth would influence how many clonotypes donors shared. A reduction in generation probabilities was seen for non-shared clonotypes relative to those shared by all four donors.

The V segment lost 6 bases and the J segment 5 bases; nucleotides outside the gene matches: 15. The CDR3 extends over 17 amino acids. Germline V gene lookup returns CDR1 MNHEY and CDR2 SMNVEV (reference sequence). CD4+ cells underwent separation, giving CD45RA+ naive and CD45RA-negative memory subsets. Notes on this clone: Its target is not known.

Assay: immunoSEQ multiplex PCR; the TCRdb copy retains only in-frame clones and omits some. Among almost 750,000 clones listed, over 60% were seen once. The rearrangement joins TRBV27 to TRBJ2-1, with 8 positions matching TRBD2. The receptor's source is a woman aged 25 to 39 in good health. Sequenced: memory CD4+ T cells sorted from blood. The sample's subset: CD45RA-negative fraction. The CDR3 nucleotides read TGTGCCAGCAGACCTCGGGGGGGGGCGGGAGGTCACAATGAGCAGTTCTTC. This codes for CASRPRGGAGGHNEQFF.